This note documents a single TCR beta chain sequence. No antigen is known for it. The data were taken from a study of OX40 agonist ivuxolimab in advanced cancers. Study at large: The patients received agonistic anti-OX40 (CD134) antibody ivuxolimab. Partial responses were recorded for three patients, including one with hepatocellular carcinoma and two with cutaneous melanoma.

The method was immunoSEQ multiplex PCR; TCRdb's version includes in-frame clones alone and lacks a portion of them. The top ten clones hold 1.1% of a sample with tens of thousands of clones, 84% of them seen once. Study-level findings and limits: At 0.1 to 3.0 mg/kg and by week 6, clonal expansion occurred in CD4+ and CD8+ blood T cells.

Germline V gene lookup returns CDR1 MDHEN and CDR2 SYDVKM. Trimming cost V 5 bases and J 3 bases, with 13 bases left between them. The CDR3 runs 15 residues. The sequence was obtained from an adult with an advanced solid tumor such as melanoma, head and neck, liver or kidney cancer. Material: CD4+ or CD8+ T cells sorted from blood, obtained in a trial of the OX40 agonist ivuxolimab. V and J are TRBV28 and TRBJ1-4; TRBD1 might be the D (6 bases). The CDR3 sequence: CASSQHRASNEKLFF. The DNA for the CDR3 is TGTGCCAGCAGTCAACACAGGGCTTCTAATGAAAAACTGTTTTTT.